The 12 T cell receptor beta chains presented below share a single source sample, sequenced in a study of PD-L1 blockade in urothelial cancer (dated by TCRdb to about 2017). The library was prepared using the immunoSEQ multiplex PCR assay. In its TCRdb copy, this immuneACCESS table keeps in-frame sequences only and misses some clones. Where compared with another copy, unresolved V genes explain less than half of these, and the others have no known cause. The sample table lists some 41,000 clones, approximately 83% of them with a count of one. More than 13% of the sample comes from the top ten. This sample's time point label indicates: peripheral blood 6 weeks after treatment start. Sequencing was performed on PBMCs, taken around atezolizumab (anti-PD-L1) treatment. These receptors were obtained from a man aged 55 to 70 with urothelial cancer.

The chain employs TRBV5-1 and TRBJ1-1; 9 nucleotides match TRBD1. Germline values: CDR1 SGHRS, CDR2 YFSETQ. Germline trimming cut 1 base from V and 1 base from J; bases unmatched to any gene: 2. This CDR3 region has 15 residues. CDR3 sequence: CASSLLDRGNTEAFF. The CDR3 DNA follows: TGCGCCAGCAGCTTGTTGGACAGGGGGAACACTGAAGCTTTCTTT.

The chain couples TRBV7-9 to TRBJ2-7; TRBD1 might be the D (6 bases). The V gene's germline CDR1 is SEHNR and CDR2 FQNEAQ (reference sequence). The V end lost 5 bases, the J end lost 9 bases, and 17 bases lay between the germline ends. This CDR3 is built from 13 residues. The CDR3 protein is CASSTRDTSGQYF. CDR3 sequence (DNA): TGTGCCAGCAGCACACGGGACACCTCCGGGCAGTACTTC.

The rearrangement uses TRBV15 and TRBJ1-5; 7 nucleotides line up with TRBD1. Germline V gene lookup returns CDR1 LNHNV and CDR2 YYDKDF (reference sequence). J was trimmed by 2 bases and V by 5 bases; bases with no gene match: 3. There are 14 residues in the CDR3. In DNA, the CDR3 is TGTGCCACCAGCTCGCAGGGGGGCAATCAGCCCCAGCATTTT. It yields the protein CATSSQGGNQPQHF.

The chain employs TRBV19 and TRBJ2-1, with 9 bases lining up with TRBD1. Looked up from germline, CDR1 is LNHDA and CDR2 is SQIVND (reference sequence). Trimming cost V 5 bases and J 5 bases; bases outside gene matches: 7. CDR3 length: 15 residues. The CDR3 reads CASSPTGGVNNEQFF. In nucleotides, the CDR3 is TGTGCCAGTAGTCCAACAGGGGGCGTGAACAATGAGCAGTTCTTC.

DNA of the CDR3: TGTGCCAGCAGGGACAGCTCTGGAAACACCATATATTTT. It yields the protein CASRDSSGNTIYF. The rearrangement links TRBV6-5 to TRBJ1-3; possibly TRBD1 for D (6 bases). Trimming removed 6 bases from V and 0 bases from J, with 6 bases in between. Germline CDR1 MNHEY, CDR2 SVGAGI. CDR3 size: 13 residues.

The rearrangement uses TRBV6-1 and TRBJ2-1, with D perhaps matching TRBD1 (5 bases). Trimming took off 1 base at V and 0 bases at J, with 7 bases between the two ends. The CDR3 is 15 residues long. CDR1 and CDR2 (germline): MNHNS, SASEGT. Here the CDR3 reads CASSEGGSSYNEQFF. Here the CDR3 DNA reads TGTGCCAGCAGTGAAGGGGGCAGCTCCTACAATGAGCAGTTCTTC.

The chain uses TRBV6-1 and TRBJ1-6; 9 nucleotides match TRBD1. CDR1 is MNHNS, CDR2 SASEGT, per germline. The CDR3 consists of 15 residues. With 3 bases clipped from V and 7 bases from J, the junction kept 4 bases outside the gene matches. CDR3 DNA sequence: TGTGCCAGCAGTGAGGGGACAGGGTCCAATTCACCCCTCCACTTT. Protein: CASSEGTGSNSPLHF.

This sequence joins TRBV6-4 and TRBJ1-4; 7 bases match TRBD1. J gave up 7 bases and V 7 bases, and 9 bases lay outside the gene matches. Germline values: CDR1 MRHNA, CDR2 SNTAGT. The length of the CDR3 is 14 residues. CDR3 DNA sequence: TGTGCCAGCAAAACCACAGGGGATGCTGAAAAACTGTTTTTT. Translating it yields CASKTTGDAEKLFF.

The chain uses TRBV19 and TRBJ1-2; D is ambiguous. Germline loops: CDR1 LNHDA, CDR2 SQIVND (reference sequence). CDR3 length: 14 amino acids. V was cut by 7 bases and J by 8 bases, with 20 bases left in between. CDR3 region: CASISAAREGGYTF. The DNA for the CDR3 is TGTGCCAGTATATCGGCCGCCCGGGAGGGCGGCTACACCTTC.

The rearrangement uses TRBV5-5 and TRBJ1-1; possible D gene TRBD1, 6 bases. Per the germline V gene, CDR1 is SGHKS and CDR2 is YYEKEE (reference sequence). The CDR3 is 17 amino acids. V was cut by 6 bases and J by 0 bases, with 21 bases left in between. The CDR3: CASTLGYREILNTEAFF. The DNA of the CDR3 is TGTGCCAGCACCCTTGGGTACAGGGAAATTCTGAACACTGAAGCTTTCTTT.

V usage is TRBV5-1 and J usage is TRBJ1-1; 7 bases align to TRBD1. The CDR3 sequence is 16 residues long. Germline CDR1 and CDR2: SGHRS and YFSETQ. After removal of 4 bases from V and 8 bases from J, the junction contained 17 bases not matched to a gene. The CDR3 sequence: CASSTRQGGSYREAFF. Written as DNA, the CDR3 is TGCGCCAGCAGCACAAGACAGGGAGGCTCGTATCGCGAAGCTTTCTTT.

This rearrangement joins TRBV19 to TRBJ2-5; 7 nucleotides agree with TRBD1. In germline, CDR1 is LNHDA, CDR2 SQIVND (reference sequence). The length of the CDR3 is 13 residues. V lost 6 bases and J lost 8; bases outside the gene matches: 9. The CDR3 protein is CASRRQGDPTQYF. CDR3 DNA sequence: TGTGCCAGTAGGAGACAGGGCGATCCTACCCAGTACTTC. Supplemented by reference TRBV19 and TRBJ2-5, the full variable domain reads DGGITQSPKYLFRKEGQNVTLSCEQNLNHDAMYWYRQDPGQGLRLIYYSQIVNDFQKGDIAEGYSVSREKKESFPLTVTSAQKNPTAFYLCASRRQGDPTQYFGPGTRLLVL.